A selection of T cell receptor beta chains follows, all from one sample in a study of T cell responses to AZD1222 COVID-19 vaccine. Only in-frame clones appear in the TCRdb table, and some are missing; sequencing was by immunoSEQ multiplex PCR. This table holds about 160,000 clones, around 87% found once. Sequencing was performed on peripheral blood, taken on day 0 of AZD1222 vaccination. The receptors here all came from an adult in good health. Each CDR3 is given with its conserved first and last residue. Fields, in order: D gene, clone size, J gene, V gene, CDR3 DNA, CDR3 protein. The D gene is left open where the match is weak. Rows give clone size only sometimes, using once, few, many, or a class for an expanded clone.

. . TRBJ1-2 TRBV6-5 TGTGCCAGCGGGGTGGGGGCGCGGATTGGCTACACCTTC CASGVGARIGYTF
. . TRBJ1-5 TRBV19 TGTGCCAGTAGTATAGGTTCTCGGCAGCCCCAGCATTTT CASSIGSRQPQHF
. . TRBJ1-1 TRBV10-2 TGCGCCAGCAGCCAGACTAGGGAGGGTGTGAACACTGAAGCTTTCTTT CASSQTREGVNTEAFF
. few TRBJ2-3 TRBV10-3 TGTGCCATCAGTGAGTTAGGGGTCAGCACAGATACGCAGTATTTT CAISELGVSTDTQYF
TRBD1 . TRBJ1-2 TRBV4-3 TGCGCCAGCAGCCTAACCGACAGGGCTAGGTATGGCTACACCTTC CASSLTDRARYGYTF
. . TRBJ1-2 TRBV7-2 TGTGCCAGCAGCTTAGACGGGTGGTCGATAACGGAGAACTATGGCTACACCTTC CASSLDGWSITENYGYTF
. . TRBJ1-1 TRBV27 TGTGCCAGCAGTCGGACCGTCAACACTGAAGCTTTCTTT CASSRTVNTEAFF
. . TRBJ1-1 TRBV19 TGTGCCAGTAGTATCCTCCGAGGAAACACTGAAGCTTTCTTT CASSILRGNTEAFF
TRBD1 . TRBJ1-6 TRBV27 TGTGCCACTCCTATCAGTCTTCTGCCGGGACAGGGTTGTCCACCCCTCCACTTT CATPISLLPGQGCPPLHF
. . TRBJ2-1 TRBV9 TGTGCCAGCAGCGTAGAAGGGTATGGCCACAATGAGCAGTTCTTC CASSVEGYGHNEQFF
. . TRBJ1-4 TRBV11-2 TGTGCCAGCAGCTCGGAAGAGGTAAAACTGTTTTTT CASSSEEVKLFF
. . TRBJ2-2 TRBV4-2 TGTGCCAGCAGCCAAGTCTTGGAGAACACCGGGGAGCTGTTTTTT CASSQVLENTGELFF
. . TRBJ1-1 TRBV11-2 TGTGCCACCTCGCTGGGGAACATGAACACTGAAGCTTTCTTT CATSLGNMNTEAFF
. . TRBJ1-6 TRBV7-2 TGTGCCAGCAGCCCGGCGGGTCCCGGTTCACCCCTCCACTTT CASSPAGPGSPLHF
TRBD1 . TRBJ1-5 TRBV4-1 TGCGCCAGCTCAGGGGGGATCGGCAATCAGCCCCAGCATTTT CASSGGIGNQPQHF
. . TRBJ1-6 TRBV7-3 TGTGCCAGCAGCTTAACTTGGCGGGGTCTCGGTTCACCCCTCCACTTT CASSLTWRGLGSPLHF
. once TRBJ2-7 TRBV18 TGTGCCAGCTCATTCGACAGGTCGTTCTACGAGCAGTACTTC CASSFDRSFYEQYF
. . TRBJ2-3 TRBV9 TGTGCCAGCAGCCCCCCCAGGGCCCTTAGGGGAGGTGTAAGCACAGATACGCAGTATTTT CASSPPRALRGGVSTDTQYF
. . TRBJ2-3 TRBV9 TGTGCCAGCAGCGCCGGGGTAGCGGTCGTGGATACGCAGTATTTT CASSAGVAVVDTQYF
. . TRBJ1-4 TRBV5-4 TGTGCCAGCAGTCCGGAGCGGGGGCATGCTAATGAAAAACTGTTTTTT CASSPERGHANEKLFF
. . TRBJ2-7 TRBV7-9 TGTGCCAGCAGCCGAAGGGATGGCTACGAGCAGTACTTC CASSRRDGYEQYF
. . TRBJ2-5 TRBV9 TGTGCCAGCAGCGCCGGGACTTATGAGACCCAGTACTTC CASSAGTYETQYF
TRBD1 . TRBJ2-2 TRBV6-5 TGTGCCAGCAGCCCGGGACAGGGGAACACCGGGGAGCTGTTTTTT CASSPGQGNTGELFF
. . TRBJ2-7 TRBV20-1 TGCGGGCTGCCTTTGGGTCGGGAGCAGTACTTC CGLPLGREQYF
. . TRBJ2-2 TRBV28 TGTGCCAGCAGTTTTCAGGGGCAGATCACCGGGGAGCTGTTTTTT CASSFQGQITGELFF
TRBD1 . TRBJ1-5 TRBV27 TGTGCCACCCGACAGGGGGCGAGCAATCAGCCCCAGCATTTT CATRQGASNQPQHF
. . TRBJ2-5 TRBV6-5 TGTGCCAGCAGTTACTCGCAGATACAAGAGACCCAGTACTTC CASSYSQIQETQYF
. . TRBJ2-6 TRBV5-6 TGTGCCAGCAGCTTGGAAAGACCATTCGCTGGGGCCAACGTCCTGACTTTC CASSLERPFAGANVLTF
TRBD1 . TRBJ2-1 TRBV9 TGTGCCAGCAGCGACGCTCCGGGACAGGGGGGGCCCCCCGTGGGCAATGAGCAGTTCTTC CASSDAPGQGGPPVGNEQFF
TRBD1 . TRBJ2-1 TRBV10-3 TGTGCCATCAGAGAACCCGGGACAGGGTCCTACAATGAGCAGTTCTTC CAIREPGTGSYNEQFF
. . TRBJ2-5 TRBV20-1 TGCAGTGCTAGTTTCCTAGCGCAAGAGACCCAGTACTTC CSASFLAQETQYF
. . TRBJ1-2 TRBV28 TGTGCCAGCACCGACTCGACCGGGCCTCCCTTGGGGGGCTACACCTTC CASTDSTGPPLGGYTF
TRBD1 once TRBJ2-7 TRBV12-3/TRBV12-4 TGTGCCAGCAGGGACAGGGGTGAGCAGTACTTC CASRDRGEQYF
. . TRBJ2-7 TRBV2 TGTGCCAGCAGTTGGTCACAGGGTATTATCGACGAGCAGTACTTC CASSWSQGIIDEQYF
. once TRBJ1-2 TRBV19 TGTGCCAGTAGTATTTCGGCAGGAGGCCCTAACTATGGCTACACCTTC CASSISAGGPNYGYTF